A selection of T cell receptor beta chains follows, all from one sample in a study of blood T cell repertoires in COVID-19. The method was immunoSEQ multiplex PCR; TCRdb's version includes in-frame clones alone and lacks a portion of them. The profile shows around 100,000 clones, 80% to 90% of them singletons. Sequenced material: peripheral blood. Every receptor here comes from a human donor in a cohort sampled during active COVID-19. CDR3s include the opening cysteine and the closing phenylalanine or tryptophan. D genes are given only for firm matches. Part of the rows lack a size; the others show once, few, many or a class for expanded clones.

>TRBD1|TRBJ2-6|TRBV11-2|.
CASSLAPGGAGANVLTF
TGTGCCAGCAGCTTAGCTCCAGGGGGCGCTGGGGCCAACGTCCTGACTTTC
>.|TRBJ1-5|TRBV3-1/TRBV3-2|.
CASSQGLGQPQHF
TGTGCCAGCAGCCAAGGACTAGGGCAGCCCCAGCATTTT
>TRBD2|TRBJ2-5|TRBV15|once
CATSRGSGRQETQYF
TGTGCCACCAGCAGAGGGAGCGGGAGACAAGAGACCCAGTACTTC
>TRBD1|TRBJ1-5|TRBV19|few
CATTDWDRGIQPQHF
TGTGCCACCACCGACTGGGACAGGGGGATTCAGCCCCAGCATTTT
>.|TRBJ2-7|TRBV19|.
CASSIPGLEYEQYF
TGTGCCAGTAGTATACCAGGGCTTGAGTACGAGCAGTACTTC
>TRBD2|TRBJ2-7|TRBV9|.
CASSVEAGGQGYEQYF
TGTGCCAGCAGCGTAGAGGCGGGGGGGCAAGGCTACGAGCAGTACTTC
>.|TRBJ2-1|TRBV18|.
CASSPTRGIVADNEQFF
TGTGCCAGCTCACCCACGCGAGGGATCGTTGCGGACAATGAGCAGTTCTTC
>.|TRBJ1-1|TRBV10-1|.
CARKQGLNTEAFF
TGCGCCAGAAAACAGGGACTGAACACTGAAGCTTTCTTT
>.|TRBJ2-3|TRBV19|.
CASSIDQETGLPSTDTQYF
TGTGCCAGTAGTATAGATCAGGAGACAGGACTCCCTAGCACAGATACGCAGTATTTT
>TRBD2|TRBJ2-3|TRBV2|.
CASGGTTVYTDTQYF
TGTGCCAGCGGGGGGACTACCGTGTACACAGATACGCAGTATTTT
>TRBD1|TRBJ2-1|TRBV7-6|.
CASTDRGSANEQFF
TGTGCCAGCACGGACAGGGGTTCTGCGAATGAGCAGTTCTTC
>TRBD1|TRBJ2-2|TRBV11-2|.
CASSFGQGANTGELFF
TGTGCCAGCAGCTTTGGACAGGGGGCGAACACCGGGGAGCTGTTTTTT
>.|TRBJ2-3|TRBV19|.
CASSIGGTSTDTQYF
TGTGCCAGTAGTATCGGGGGTACTAGCACAGATACGCAGTATTTT
>.|TRBJ1-5|TRBV28|.
CASSPASTGPRNQPQHF
TGTGCCAGCAGCCCTGCCTCGACAGGCCCCCGCAATCAGCCCCAGCATTTT
>.|TRBJ2-5|TRBV29-1|.
CSVFPGAQYQETQYF
TGCAGCGTTTTTCCTGGGGCACAGTACCAAGAGACCCAGTACTTC
>.|TRBJ2-3|TRBV4-2|.
CASSQSEDTQYF
TGTGCCAGCAGCCAGTCTGAGGATACGCAGTATTTT
>.|TRBJ1-1|TRBV9|few
CASSEEDTEAFF
TGTGCCAGCAGCGAGGAGGACACTGAAGCTTTCTTT
>.|TRBJ2-2|TRBV12-3/TRBV12-4|.
CASTMSRTGELFF
TGTGCCAGCACCATGTCGCGGACCGGGGAGCTGTTTTTT
>TRBD2|TRBJ2-7|TRBV5-1|few
CASSFTSGSYEQYF
TGCGCCAGCAGCTTTACTAGCGGCTCCTACGAGCAGTACTTC
>.|TRBJ2-7|TRBV7-9|.
CASSRTSGTRAYEQYF
TGTGCCAGCAGCCGAACCTCCGGGACTCGGGCCTACGAGCAGTACTTC
>.|TRBJ2-7|TRBV21-1|.
CASSKDRRRQCCEQYF
TGTGCCAGCAGCAAAGACAGACGAAGACAGTGTTGCGAGCAGTACTTC
>.|TRBJ2-7|TRBV5-1|.
CASSLDTSYEQYF
TGCGCCAGCAGCTTGGACACCTCCTACGAGCAGTACTTC
>TRBD1|TRBJ2-7|TRBV5-1|.
CASSSGQGGYEQYF
TGCGCCAGCAGCTCCGGACAGGGCGGGTACGAGCAGTACTTC
>TRBD2|TRBJ2-5|TRBV5-4|once
CASSGHRSGRRETQYF
TGTGCCAGCAGCGGTCACCGCAGCGGGAGGCGAGAGACCCAGTACTTC
>TRBD1|TRBJ1-2|TRBV27|.
CASGTVNYGYTF
TGTGCCAGCGGGACAGTTAACTATGGCTACACCTTC
>.|TRBJ1-4|TRBV5-6|once
CASSLLEDEKLFF
TGTGCCAGCAGCTTATTAGAGGATGAAAAACTGTTTTTT
>.|TRBJ2-2|TRBV6-2/TRBV6-3|once
CASSYPTLTDTGELFF
TGTGCCAGCAGTTACCCAACTCTCACAGACACCGGGGAGCTGTTTTTT
>.|TRBJ2-7|TRBV18|.
CASSLLSSYEQYF
TGTGCCAGCTCCCTCCTGAGTTCCTACGAGCAGTACTTC